Listed here are 28 T cell receptor beta chains from one sample, sequenced in a study of blood T cell repertoires in COVID-19. TCRdb's copy holds only in-frame clones and misses some; the assay was immunoSEQ multiplex PCR. The sample shows almost 80,000 clones, approximately 78% of them seen only once. Sequenced material: peripheral blood. These receptors came from a woman between 65 and 79 years old with acute or convalescent COVID-19.

This clone appeared a single time. This CDR3 reads CASSRSGATGELFF. The CDR3 bases are TGTGCCAGTAGTCGTAGCGGGGCAACCGGGGAGCTGTTTTTT. V gene TRBV19 combines with J gene TRBJ2-2; 8 nucleotides line up with TRBD2. CDR1 is LNHDA, CDR2 SQIVND, per germline (reference sequence). CDR3 size: 14 residues. The V segment lost 5 bases and the J segment 5 bases; nucleotides outside the gene matches: 4.

The V and J genes are TRBV7-2 and TRBJ2-4; 7 bases are a match to TRBD1. V dropped 4 bases and J dropped 3; count of bases not matched to a gene: 6. Germline loops: CDR1 SGHTA, CDR2 FQGNSA. There are 15 residues in the CDR3. The CDR3 sequence: CASSSDRAGKNIQYF. CDR3 coding DNA: TGTGCCAGCAGCTCAGACAGGGCTGGCAAAAACATTCAGTACTTC. The full variable domain, its missing parts supplied by reference TRBV7-2 and TRBJ2-4, is GAGVSQSPSNKVTEKGKDVELRCDPISGHTALYWYRQSLGQGLEFLIYFQGNSAPDKSGLPSDRFSAERTGGSVSTLTIQRTQQEDSAVYLCASSSDRAGKNIQYFGAGTRLSVL.

The chain employs TRBV11-3 and TRBJ2-2, with 9 bases lining up with TRBD2. CDR1 is SGHNT and CDR2 is YENEEA in the germline V gene. The CDR3 sequence is 16 residues long. V lost 6 bases and J lost 6; bases outside the gene matches: 11. The chain's CDR3 is CASSYSGSSYAGELFF. In DNA form, the CDR3 reads TGTGCCAGCAGTTATAGCGGGAGTTCTTATGCCGGGGAGCTGTTTTTT.

The genes are TRBV4-1 and TRBJ2-2; 12 positions match TRBD1. V shed 6 bases and J 6 bases; nucleotides not matched to a gene: 5. The germline V gene has CDR1 MGHRA and CDR2 YSYEKL. CDR3 size: 15 residues. The CDR3 DNA follows: TGCGCCAGCAGAAAGGGACAGGGGGCTTCCGGGGAGCTGTTTTTT. Translated, it gives CASRKGQGASGELFF.

J is TRBJ2-5 and V is TRBV5-5, with unresolved D. V was shortened by 6 bases and J by 0 bases, with 12 bases between the two germline ends. This CDR3 has 14 residues. Germline V CDR1 and CDR2: SGHKS, YYEKEE (reference sequence). CDR3 in DNA: TGTGCCAGCACCTCCCCCACAGACCAAGAGACCCAGTACTTC. Protein sequence: CASTSPTDQETQYF.

The chain links TRBV18 to TRBJ2-2; D might be TRBD2 (6 bases). V was cut by 2 bases and J by 9 bases, with 10 bases left in between. Germline-derived CDR1 and CDR2 are KGHSH and LQKENI. CDR3 length equals 13 residues. CDR3 DNA: TGTGCCAGCTCACCAACGGGGGACCGGGAGCTGTTTTTT. It encodes CASSPTGDRELFF.

This chain links TRBV29-1 with TRBJ2-3; 11 nucleotides align to TRBD1. The germline V gene encodes CDR1 SQVTM and CDR2 ANQGSEA. V shed 7 bases and J 6 bases; nucleotides not matched to a gene: 6. CDR3 length: 13 amino acids. DNA for the CDR3: TGCAGCGGATCGGGACAGGGGGAGGATACGCAGTATTTT. Amino acids: CSGSGQGEDTQYF.

This clone was detected only once. CDR3 in amino acids: CASSLGGAGAEAFF. The CDR3 DNA follows: TGTGCCAGCAGCTTAGGGGGGGCGGGTGCTGAAGCTTTCTTT. The gene calls are TRBV13 and TRBJ1-1; TRBD1 is a possible D gene (6 bases). Between the trimmed V and J ends, which lost 0 bases and 6 bases, there was a span of 11 bases. The length of the CDR3 is 14 residues. Looked up from germline, CDR1 is PRHDT and CDR2 is FYEKMQ (reference sequence).

V usage is TRBV15 and J usage is TRBJ2-3; D is perhaps TRBD2 (5 bases). The ends were cut back, 1 base at V and 2 bases at J, with 7 bases in the middle. CDR3 size: 14 residues. Germline assignment: CDR1 LNHNV and CDR2 YYDKDF (reference sequence). The CDR3 DNA follows: TGTGCCACCAGCAGAGGACTACACACAGATACGCAGTATTTT. It codes for CATSRGLHTDTQYF.

The V and J genes are TRBV12-3 or TRBV12-4 and TRBJ1-3; the D is unclear. The V end was cut by 3 bases, the J end by 2 bases, with 2 bases between. The CDR3 totals 12 residues. The CDR3 coding sequence is TGTGCCAGCAGTTTTACTGGAAACACCATATATTTT. Protein sequence: CASSFTGNTIYF.

The genes are TRBV2 and TRBJ2-6; the D is unclear. The CDR3 has 17 amino acids. Germline CDR1 SNHLY, CDR2 FYNNEI. Trimming took off 1 base at V and 2 bases at J, with 12 bases between the two ends. CDR3 coding DNA: TGTGCCAGCAGTGAAGGCGGTAGGCGCGCTGGGGCCAACGTCCTGACTTTC. This codes for CASSEGGRRAGANVLTF.

The J gene is TRBJ1-2, the V gene TRBV5-4; possible D gene TRBD1, 5 bases. Germline CDR1 SGHNT, CDR2 YYREEE (reference sequence). The CDR3 is made up of 16 amino acids. The V end was cut by 5 bases, the J end by 8 bases, with 25 bases between. CDR3 in amino acids: CASRLVFGGYTRGYTF. For the CDR3, the DNA is TGTGCCAGCAGACTCGTCTTTGGGGGGTACACTAGGGGCTACACCTTC. The full variable domain, in which reference TRBV5-4 and TRBJ1-2 provide the parts outside the CDR3, is ETGVTQSPTHLIKTRGQQVTLRCSSQSGHNTVSWYQQALGQGPQFIFQYYREEENGRGNFPPRFSGLQFPNYSSELNVNALELDDSALYLCASRLVFGGYTRGYTFGSGTRLTVV.

The rearrangement joins TRBV7-3 to TRBJ2-7; TRBD1 agrees at 7 bases. Germline CDR1 and CDR2: SGHTA and FQGTGA. Unmatched junction bases numbered 7, after V lost 5 bases and J lost 6 bases. The CDR3 totals 13 residues. DNA for the CDR3: TGTGCCAGCAGCCTACGCCAGGGGGTCGAGCAGTACTTC. Translating gives CASSLRQGVEQYF.

This chain connects TRBV7-3 to TRBJ2-1; 7 positions agree with TRBD1. The germline V gene has CDR1 SGHTA and CDR2 FQGTGA. The V segment lost 5 bases and the J segment 8 bases; nucleotides outside the gene matches: 6. This CDR3 spans 13 amino acids. The CDR3 DNA reads TGTGCCAGCAGCCAGACAGGGAGAGATGAGCAGTTCTTC. Protein sequence: CASSQTGRDEQFF.

The gene calls are TRBV2 and TRBJ1-6, with D tentatively TRBD1 (5 bases). The CDR3 runs to 15 residues. CDR1 and CDR2 (germline): SNHLY, FYNNEI. The V and J ends lost 8 bases and 7 bases respectively, with 18 bases between them. The CDR3 nucleotides are TGTGCCAGCGGGGTGACAGACCAACCAAATTCACCCCTCCACTTT. Translation gives CASGVTDQPNSPLHF.

The chain links TRBV2 to TRBJ2-1, with TRBD2 identical over 11 bases. This CDR3 has 18 amino acids. V trimming: 2 bases; J trimming: 2 bases; junction bases outside the gene matches: 8. Germline CDR1 and CDR2: SNHLY and FYNNEI. This chain's CDR3 is CASSEYGSGRATYNEQFF. Written as DNA, the CDR3 is TGTGCCAGCAGTGAATACGGTAGCGGGAGGGCTACCTACAATGAGCAGTTCTTC.

This chain connects TRBV30 to TRBJ1-1, with D unclear. V lost 2 bases and J lost 4, with 17 bases in between. CDR1 is GTSNPN and CDR2 is SVGIG in the germline V gene (reference sequence). The CDR3 is 15 amino acids. Here the CDR3 reads CAWSLLYGGSTEAFF. The DNA of the CDR3 is TGTGCCTGGAGTCTCCTCTATGGAGGGAGCACTGAAGCTTTCTTT.

V gene TRBV7-9 combines with J gene TRBJ2-1, with 7 bases identical to TRBD2. CDR3 length: 15 amino acids. V dropped 1 base and J dropped 5; count of bases not matched to a gene: 5. The germline V gene has CDR1 SEHNR and CDR2 FQNEAQ (reference sequence). The CDR3 reads CASSLGLAGNNEQFF. The CDR3, as DNA: TGTGCCAGCAGCTTAGGACTAGCCGGGAACAATGAGCAGTTCTTC. Together with reference TRBV7-9 and TRBJ2-1, the CDR3 gives the full variable domain: DTGVSQNPRHKITKRGQNVTFRCDPISEHNRLYWYRQTLGQGPEFLTYFQNEAQLEKSRLLSDRFSAERPKGSFSTLEIQRTEQGDSAMYLCASSLGLAGNNEQFFGPGTRLTVL.

The gene calls are TRBV11-1 and TRBJ1-2; D remains unclear. Germline CDR1 SGHAT, CDR2 FQDESV (reference sequence). CDR3 size: 14 residues. V lost 1 base to trimming and J lost 1 base, with 7 bases between them. The CDR3 here is CASSLDANNYGYTF. In DNA form, the CDR3 reads TGTGCCAGCAGCTTAGACGCGAATAACTATGGCTACACCTTC.

V and J are TRBV7-8 and TRBJ2-3, with TRBD1 identical over 7 bases. From germline, CDR1 is SGHVS and CDR2 FQNEAQ. V shed 1 base and J 4 bases; nucleotides not matched to a gene: 8. CDR3 length: 16 amino acids. The CDR3 coding sequence is TGTGCCAGCAGCTTAGTATTAAGGGGGCGGGCAGATACGCAGTATTTT. Its translation: CASSLVLRGRADTQYF.

The V gene is TRBV7-3, the J gene TRBJ2-7, with a possible D match to TRBD1 (5 bases). In germline, CDR1 is SGHTA, CDR2 FQGTGA. V lost 5 bases and J 2 bases, leaving 13 bases between the germline ends. This CDR3 has 14 amino acids. The CDR3 DNA reads as TGTGCCAGCAGCGACGATCCAGGGACCTACGAGCAGTACTTC. It codes for CASSDDPGTYEQYF.

The chain uses TRBV5-6 and TRBJ2-1; 7 bases line up with TRBD2. CDR3 size: 16 residues. Germline V gene data show CDR1 as SGHDT and CDR2 as YYEEEE. The trim removed 0 bases at V and 1 base at J, leaving 4 bases unmatched. This CDR3 reads CASSLGGRVSYNEQFF. The CDR3, as DNA: TGTGCCAGCAGCTTGGGAGGGAGGGTTTCCTACAATGAGCAGTTCTTC.

This rearrangement joins TRBV5-1 to TRBJ2-7, with 10 bases matching TRBD2. The germline gives CDR1 SGHRS, CDR2 YFSETQ. There are 12 residues in the CDR3. Unmatched junction bases numbered 3, after V lost 6 bases and J lost 6 bases. The CDR3 coding sequence is TGCGCCAGCAAGATAGCGGGAGGCGAGCAGTACTTC. This translates into CASKIAGGEQYF.

The chain couples TRBV2 to TRBJ2-2, with 10 bases that match TRBD1. Germline assignment: CDR1 SNHLY and CDR2 FYNNEI. V lost 6 bases and J lost 6; bases outside the gene matches: 1. This CDR3 is built from 13 residues. The CDR3 sequence: CASSGQGAGELFF. The DNA for the CDR3 is TGTGCCAGCAGCGGACAGGGGGCCGGGGAGCTGTTTTTT. Using reference TRBV2 and TRBJ2-2 for the parts outside the CDR3, the full variable domain is EPEVTQTPSHQVTQMGQEVILRCVPISNHLYFYWYRQILGQKVEFLVSFYNNEISEKSEIFDDQFSVERPDGSNFTLKIRSTKLEDSAMYFCASSGQGAGELFFGEGSRLTVL.

The rearrangement uses TRBV25-1 and TRBJ2-5; maybe TRBD2 (6 bases). The CDR3 is made up of 15 amino acids. Trimming left V 0 bases short and J 6 bases short, with 14 bases between. Germline V lookup: CDR1 MGHDK, CDR2 SYGVNS. The CDR3 DNA reads TGTGCCAGCAGTGAATACTCAGGCGGGACGCAGACCCAGTACTTC. It translates to CASSEYSGGTQTQYF.

J is TRBJ2-7 and V is TRBV5-6; TRBD2 matches 12 bases. Germline CDR1 SGHDT, CDR2 YYEEEE. Trimming removed 4 bases from V and 5 bases from J; junction bases left unmatched: 4. The CDR3 runs 14 residues. The CDR3 here is CASSALAGGHEQYF. CDR3 sequence (DNA): TGTGCCAGCAGCGCACTAGCGGGAGGCCACGAGCAGTACTTC. The variable domain in full, completed from reference TRBV5-6 and TRBJ2-7, reads DAGVTQSPTHLIKTRGQQVTLRCSPKSGHDTVSWYQQALGQGPQFIFQYYEEEERQRGNFPDRFSGHQFPNYSSELNVNALLLGDSALYLCASSALAGGHEQYFGPGTRLTVT.

The chain joins TRBV5-1 to TRBJ1-2; perhaps TRBD1 as D (5 bases). Per the germline V gene, CDR1 is SGHRS and CDR2 is YFSETQ. Trimming cost V 4 bases and J 0 bases, with 19 bases left between them. The CDR3 spans 17 residues. This CDR3 reads CASSALDTSLPNYGYTF. In DNA, the CDR3 is TGCGCCAGCAGCGCCTTGGACACTAGCCTCCCTAACTATGGCTACACCTTC.

The chain is built from TRBV12-3 or TRBV12-4 and TRBJ2-3; D may be TRBD2 (5 bases). V was pared by 10 bases and J by 2 bases, with 10 bases between. The CDR3 consists of 12 residues. The CDR3 DNA sequence: TGTGCCACCAACCGGGACACAGATACGCAGTATTTT. Protein: CATNRDTDTQYF.